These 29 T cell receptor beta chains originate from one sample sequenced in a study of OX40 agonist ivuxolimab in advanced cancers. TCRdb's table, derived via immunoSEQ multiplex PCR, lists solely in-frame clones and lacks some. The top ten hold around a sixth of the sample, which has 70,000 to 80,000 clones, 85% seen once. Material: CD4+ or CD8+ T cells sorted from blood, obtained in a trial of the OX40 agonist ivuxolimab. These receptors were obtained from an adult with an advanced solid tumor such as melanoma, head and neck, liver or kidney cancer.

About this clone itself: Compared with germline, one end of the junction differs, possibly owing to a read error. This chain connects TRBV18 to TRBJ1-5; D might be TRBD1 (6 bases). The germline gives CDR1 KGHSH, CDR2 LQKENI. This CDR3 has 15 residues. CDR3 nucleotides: TGTGCCAGCTCACCAGGCAGGGAGGGGGATCAACCCCAGCATTTT. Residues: CASSPGREGDQPQHF.

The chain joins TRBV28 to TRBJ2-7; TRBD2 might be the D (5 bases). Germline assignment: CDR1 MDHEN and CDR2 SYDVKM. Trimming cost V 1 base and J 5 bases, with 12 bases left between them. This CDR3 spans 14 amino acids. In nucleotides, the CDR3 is TGTGCCAGCAGTTTATCCGGGATTGGCCACGAGCAGTACTTC. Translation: CASSLSGIGHEQYF.

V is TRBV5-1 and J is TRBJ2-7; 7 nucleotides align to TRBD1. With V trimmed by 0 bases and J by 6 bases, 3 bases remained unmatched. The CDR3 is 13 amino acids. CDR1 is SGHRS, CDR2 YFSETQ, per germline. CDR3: CASSLARGSEQYF. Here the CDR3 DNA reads TGCGCCAGCAGCTTGGCCAGGGGGAGCGAGCAGTACTTC.

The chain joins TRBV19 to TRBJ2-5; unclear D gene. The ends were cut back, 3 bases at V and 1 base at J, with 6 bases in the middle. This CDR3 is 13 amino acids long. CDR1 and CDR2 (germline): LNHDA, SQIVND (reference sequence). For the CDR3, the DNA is TGTGCCAGTAGTATTAACGGCCAAGAGACCCAGTACTTC. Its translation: CASSINGQETQYF.

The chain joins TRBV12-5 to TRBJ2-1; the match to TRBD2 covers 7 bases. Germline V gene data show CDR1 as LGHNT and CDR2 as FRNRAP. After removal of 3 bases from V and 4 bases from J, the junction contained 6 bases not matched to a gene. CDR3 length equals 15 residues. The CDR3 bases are TGTGCTAGTGGTTTTGAGAGCGGGGCTTACAATGAGCAGTTCTTC. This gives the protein CASGFESGAYNEQFF.

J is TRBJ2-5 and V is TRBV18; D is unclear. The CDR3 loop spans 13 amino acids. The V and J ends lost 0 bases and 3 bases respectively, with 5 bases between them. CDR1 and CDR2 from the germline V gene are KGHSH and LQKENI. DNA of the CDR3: TGTGCCAGCTCACCACCTAGTAAAGAGACCCAGTACTTC. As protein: CASSPPSKETQYF.

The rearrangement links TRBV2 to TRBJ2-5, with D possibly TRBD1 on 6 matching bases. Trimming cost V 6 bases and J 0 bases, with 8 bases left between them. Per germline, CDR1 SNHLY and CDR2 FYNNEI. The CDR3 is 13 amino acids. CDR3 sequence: CASRWDNQETQYF. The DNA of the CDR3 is TGTGCCAGCAGGTGGGACAACCAAGAGACCCAGTACTTC.

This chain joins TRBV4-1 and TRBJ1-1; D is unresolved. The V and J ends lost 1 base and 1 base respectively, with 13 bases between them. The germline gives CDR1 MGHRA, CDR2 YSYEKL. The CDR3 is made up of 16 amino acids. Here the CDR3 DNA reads TGCGCCAGCAGCCAAGTTAACCACCTCTGGAACACTGAAGCTTTCTTT. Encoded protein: CASSQVNHLWNTEAFF.

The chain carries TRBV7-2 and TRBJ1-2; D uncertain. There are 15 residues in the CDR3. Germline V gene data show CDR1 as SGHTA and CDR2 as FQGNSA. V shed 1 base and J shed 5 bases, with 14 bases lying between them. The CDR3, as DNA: TGTGCCAGCAGCTTAGGCCACACTGAACTGTATGGCTACACCTTC. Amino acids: CASSLGHTELYGYTF.

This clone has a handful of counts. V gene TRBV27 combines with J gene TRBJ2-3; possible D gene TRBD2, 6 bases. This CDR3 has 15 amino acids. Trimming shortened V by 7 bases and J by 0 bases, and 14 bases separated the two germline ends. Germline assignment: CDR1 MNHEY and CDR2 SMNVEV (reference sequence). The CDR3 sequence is CASKLWTISTDTQYF. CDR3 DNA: TGTGCCAGCAAGCTATGGACTATCAGCACAGATACGCAGTATTTT.

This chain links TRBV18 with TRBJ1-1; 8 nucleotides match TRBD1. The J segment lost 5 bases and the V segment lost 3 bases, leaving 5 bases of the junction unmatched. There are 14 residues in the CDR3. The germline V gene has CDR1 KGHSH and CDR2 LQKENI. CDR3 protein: CASSPTGEGTEAFF. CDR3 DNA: TGTGCCAGCTCACCGACAGGGGAGGGTACTGAAGCTTTCTTT.

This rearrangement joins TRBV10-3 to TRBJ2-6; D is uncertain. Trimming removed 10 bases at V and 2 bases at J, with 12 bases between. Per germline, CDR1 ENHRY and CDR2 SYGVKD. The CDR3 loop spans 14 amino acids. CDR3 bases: TGTGCCACCCTAGACCGTGCTGGGGCCAACGTCCTGACTTTC. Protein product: CATLDRAGANVLTF.

CDR3 residues: CASSYGGQGNQPQHF. The CDR3 region has the DNA TGTGCCAGCAGTTACGGGGGTCAGGGCAATCAGCCCCAGCATTTT. V usage is TRBV6-5 and J usage is TRBJ1-5; possibly TRBD1 for D (5 bases). The germline V gene has CDR1 MNHEY and CDR2 SVGAGI. Trimming stripped 2 bases from V and 2 bases from J, with 10 bases between. The CDR3 extends over 15 amino acids.

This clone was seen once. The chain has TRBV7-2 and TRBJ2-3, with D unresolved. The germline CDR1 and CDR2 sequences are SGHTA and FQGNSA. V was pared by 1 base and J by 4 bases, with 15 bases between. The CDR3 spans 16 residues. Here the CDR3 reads CASSLVGSWIPDTQYF. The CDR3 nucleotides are TGTGCCAGCAGCTTAGTTGGTAGCTGGATCCCAGATACGCAGTATTTT.

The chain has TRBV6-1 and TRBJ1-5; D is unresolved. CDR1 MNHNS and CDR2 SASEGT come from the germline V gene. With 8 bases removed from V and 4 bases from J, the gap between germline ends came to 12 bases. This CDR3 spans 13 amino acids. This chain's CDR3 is CASSPVRNQPQHF. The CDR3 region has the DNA TGTGCCAGCTCTCCGGTTCGGAATCAGCCCCAGCATTTT.

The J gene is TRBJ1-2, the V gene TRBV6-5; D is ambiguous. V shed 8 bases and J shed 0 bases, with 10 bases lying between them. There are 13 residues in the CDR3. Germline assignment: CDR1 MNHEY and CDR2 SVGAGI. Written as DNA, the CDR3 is TGTGCCAGCGCCGACGTAGCTAACTATGGCTACACCTTC. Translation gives CASADVANYGYTF.

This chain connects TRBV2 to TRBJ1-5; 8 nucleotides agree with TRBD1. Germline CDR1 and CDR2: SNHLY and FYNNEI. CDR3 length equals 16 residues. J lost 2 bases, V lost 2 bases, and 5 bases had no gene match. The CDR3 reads CASSEFTGGGNQPQHF. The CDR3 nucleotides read TGTGCCAGCAGTGAATTTACAGGGGGAGGCAATCAGCCCCAGCATTTT.

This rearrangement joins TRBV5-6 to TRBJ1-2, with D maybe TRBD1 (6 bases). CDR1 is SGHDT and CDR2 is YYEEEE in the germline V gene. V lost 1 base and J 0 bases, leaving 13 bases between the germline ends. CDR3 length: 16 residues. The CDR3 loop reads CASSLRGGLANYGYTF. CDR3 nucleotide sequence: TGTGCCAGCAGCTTGAGGGGGGGATTAGCTAACTATGGCTACACCTTC.

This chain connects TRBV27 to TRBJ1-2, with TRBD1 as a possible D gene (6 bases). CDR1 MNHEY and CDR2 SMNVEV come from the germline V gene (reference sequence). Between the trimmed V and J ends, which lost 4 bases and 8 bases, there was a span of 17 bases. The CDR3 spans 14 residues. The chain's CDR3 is CASSSIRGLGGYTF. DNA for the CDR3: TGTGCCAGCAGTTCCATCAGGGGACTCGGAGGCTACACCTTC.

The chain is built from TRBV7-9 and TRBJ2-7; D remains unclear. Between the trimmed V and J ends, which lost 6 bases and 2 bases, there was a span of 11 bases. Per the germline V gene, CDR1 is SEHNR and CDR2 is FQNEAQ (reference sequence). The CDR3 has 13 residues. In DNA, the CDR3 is TGTGCCAGCAGTTCCCCCAACACCTACGAGCAGTACTTC. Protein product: CASSSPNTYEQYF.

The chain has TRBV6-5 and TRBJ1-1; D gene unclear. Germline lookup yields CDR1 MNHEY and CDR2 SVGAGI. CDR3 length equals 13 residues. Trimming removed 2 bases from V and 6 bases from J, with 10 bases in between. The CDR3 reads CASSYGQQAEAFF. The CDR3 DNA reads TGTGCCAGCAGTTACGGGCAGCAAGCTGAAGCTTTCTTT.

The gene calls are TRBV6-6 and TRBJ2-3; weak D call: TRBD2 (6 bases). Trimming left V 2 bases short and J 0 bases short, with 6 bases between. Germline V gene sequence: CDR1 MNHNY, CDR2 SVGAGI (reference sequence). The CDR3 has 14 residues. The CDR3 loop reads CASSYAGSTDTQYF. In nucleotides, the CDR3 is TGTGCCAGCAGTTACGCGGGAAGCACAGATACGCAGTATTTT.

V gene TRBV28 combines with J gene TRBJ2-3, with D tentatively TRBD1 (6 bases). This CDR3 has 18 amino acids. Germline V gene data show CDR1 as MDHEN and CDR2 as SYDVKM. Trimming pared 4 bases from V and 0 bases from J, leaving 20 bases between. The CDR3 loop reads CASSSTTAGATSTDTQYF. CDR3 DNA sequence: TGTGCCAGCAGTTCAACGACGGCAGGGGCCACTAGCACAGATACGCAGTATTTT.

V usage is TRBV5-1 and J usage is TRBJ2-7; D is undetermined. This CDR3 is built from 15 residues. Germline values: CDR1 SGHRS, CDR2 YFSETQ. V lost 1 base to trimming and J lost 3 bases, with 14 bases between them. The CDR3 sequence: CASSLNTGDYYEQYF. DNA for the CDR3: TGCGCCAGCAGCTTGAATACCGGCGATTACTACGAGCAGTACTTC.

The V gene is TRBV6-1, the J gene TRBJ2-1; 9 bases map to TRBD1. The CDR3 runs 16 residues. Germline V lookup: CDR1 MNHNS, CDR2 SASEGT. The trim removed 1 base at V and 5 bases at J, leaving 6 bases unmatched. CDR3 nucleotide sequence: TGTGCCAGCAGTGAAGTGGTAGGACAGGGGAACAATGAGCAGTTCTTC. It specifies CASSEVVGQGNNEQFF.

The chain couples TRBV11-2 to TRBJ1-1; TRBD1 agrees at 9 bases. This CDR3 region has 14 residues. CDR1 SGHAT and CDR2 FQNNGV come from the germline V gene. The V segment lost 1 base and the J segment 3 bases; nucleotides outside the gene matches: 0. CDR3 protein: CASSLGTGDTEAFF. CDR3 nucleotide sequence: TGTGCCAGCAGCTTAGGGACAGGGGACACTGAAGCTTTCTTT.

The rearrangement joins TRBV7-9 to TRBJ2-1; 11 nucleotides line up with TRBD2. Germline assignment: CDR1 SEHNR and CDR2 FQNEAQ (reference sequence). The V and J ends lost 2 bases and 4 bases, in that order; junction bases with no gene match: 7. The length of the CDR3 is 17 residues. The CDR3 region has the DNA TGTGCCAGCAGCTTACCAACTAGCGGGAGAACTTACAATGAGCAGTTCTTC. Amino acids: CASSLPTSGRTYNEQFF. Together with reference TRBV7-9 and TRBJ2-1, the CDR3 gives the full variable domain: DTGVSQNPRHKITKRGQNVTFRCDPISEHNRLYWYRQTLGQGPEFLTYFQNEAQLEKSRLLSDRFSAERPKGSFSTLEIQRTEQGDSAMYLCASSLPTSGRTYNEQFFGPGTRLTVL.

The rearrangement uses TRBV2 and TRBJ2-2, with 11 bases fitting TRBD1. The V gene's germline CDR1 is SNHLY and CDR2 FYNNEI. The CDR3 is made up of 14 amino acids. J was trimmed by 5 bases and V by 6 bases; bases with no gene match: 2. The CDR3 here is CASRGQGGTGELFF. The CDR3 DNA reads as TGTGCCAGCAGGGGACAGGGGGGAACCGGGGAGCTGTTTTTT.

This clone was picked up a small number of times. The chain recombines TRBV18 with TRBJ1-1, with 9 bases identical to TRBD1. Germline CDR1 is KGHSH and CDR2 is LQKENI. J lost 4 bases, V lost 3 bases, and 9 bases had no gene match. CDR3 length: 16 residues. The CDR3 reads CASSPITGGFSTEAFF. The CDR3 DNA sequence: TGTGCCAGCTCACCGATAACAGGGGGCTTTAGCACTGAAGCTTTCTTT.